This TCR beta chain emerged from a study of CD4+ T cells in melanoma. Data came from immunoSEQ multiplex PCR; TCRdb stores just in-frame clones and leaves some out. The sample holds 20,000 to 25,000 clones, roughly 80% seen once. The CDR3 runs to 16 residues. Germline V lookup: CDR1 SGDLS, CDR2 YYNGEE. Between the trimmed V and J ends, which lost 1 base and 6 bases, there was a span of 16 bases. Specimen: cells from a culture (not recorded whether cultured in vitro). This chain links TRBV9 with TRBJ1-4; a possible D gene is TRBD1 (5 bases). The TCR comes from a human donor with melanoma. Here the CDR3 reads CASSVSPGGDDEKLFF. The CDR3 region has the DNA TGTGCCAGCAGCGTATCTCCTGGGGGGGATGATGAAAAACTGTTTTTT.